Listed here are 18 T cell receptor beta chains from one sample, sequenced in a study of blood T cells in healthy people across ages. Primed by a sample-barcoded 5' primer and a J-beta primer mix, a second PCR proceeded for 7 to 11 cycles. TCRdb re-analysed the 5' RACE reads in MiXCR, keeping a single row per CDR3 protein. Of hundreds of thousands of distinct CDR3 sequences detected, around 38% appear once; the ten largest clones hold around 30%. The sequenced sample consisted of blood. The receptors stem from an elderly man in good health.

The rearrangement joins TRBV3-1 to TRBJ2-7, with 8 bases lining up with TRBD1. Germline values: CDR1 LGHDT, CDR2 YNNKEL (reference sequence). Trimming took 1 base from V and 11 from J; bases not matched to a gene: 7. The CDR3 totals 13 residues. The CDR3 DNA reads TGTGCCAGCAGCCAAGCACTTAGGACAGGGAAGTACTTC. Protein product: CASSQALRTGKYF.

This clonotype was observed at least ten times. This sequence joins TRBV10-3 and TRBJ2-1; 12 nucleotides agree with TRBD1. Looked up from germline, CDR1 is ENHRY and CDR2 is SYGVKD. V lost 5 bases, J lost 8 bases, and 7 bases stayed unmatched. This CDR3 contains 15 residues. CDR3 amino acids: CAISTPGQGAYEQFF. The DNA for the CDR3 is TGTGCCATCAGTACCCCGGGACAGGGGGCTTATGAGCAGTTCTTC.

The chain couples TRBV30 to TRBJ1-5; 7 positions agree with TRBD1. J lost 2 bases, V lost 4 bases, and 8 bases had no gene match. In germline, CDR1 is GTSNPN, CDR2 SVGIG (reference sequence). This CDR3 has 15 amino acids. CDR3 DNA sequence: TGTGCCTGGAATCGACAGGGAGTAGGCAATCAGCCCCAGCATTTT. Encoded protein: CAWNRQGVGNQPQHF.

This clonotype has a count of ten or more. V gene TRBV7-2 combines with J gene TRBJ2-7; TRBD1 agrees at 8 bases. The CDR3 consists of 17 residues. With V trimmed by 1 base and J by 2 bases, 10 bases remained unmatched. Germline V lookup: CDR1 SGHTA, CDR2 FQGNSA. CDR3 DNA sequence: TGTGCCAGCAGCTTAGGCAGGGGGCGCGGTAGCCCCTACGAGCAGTACTTC. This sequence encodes CASSLGRGRGSPYEQYF.

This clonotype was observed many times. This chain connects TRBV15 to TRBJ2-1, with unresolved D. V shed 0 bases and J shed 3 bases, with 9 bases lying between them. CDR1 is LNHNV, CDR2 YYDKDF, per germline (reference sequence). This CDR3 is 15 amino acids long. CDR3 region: CATSRDRINYNEQFF. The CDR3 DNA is TGTGCCACCAGCAGAGACAGGATAAACTACAATGAGCAGTTCTTC.

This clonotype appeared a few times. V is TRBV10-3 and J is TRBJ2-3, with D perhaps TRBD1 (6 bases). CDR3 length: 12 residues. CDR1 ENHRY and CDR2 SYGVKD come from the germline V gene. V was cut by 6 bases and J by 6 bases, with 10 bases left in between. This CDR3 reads CAISPRGDTQYF. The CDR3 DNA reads TGTGCCATCAGCCCGAGGGGGGATACGCAGTATTTT.

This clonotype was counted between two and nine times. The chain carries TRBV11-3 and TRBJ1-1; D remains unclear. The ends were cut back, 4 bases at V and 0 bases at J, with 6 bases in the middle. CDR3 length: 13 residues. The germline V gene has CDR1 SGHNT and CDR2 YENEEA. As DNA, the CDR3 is TGTGCCAGCAGCTCTACTCTGAACACTGAAGCTTTCTTT. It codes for CASSSTLNTEAFF.

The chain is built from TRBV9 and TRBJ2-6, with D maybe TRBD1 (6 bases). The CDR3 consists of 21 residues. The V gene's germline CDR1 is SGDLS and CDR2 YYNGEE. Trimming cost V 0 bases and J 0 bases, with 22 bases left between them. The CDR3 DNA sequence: TGTGCCAGCAGCGTAGAAGAGAGAATGGGACAAGCACTCTCTGGGGCCAACGTCCTGACTTTC. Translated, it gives CASSVEERMGQALSGANVLTF.

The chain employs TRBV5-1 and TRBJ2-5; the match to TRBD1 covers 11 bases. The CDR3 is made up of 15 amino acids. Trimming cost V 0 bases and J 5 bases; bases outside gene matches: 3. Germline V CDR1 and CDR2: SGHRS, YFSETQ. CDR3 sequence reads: CASSLVGQGAETQYF. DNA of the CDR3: TGCGCCAGCAGCTTGGTAGGACAGGGGGCCGAGACCCAGTACTTC.

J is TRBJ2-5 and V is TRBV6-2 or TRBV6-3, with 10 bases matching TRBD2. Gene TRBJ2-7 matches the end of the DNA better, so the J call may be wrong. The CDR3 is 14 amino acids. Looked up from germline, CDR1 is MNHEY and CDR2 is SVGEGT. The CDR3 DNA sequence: TGTGCCACAAACCCAGCGGGGGGGACCTGCGAGCAGTACTTC. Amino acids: CATNPAGGTCEQYF.

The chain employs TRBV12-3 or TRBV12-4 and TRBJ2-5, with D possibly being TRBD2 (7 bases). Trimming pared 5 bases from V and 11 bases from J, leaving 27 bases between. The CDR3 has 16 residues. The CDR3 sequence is CASSPSGGGGFNEQYF. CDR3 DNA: TGTGCCAGCAGTCCGAGCGGCGGGGGCGGGTTCAATGAGCAGTACTTC.

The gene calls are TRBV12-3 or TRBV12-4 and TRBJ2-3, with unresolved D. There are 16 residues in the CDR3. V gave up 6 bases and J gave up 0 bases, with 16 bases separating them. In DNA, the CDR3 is TGTGCCAGCAGACCCCCAAACAGATTAAGCACAGATACGCAGTATTTT. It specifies CASRPPNRLSTDTQYF.

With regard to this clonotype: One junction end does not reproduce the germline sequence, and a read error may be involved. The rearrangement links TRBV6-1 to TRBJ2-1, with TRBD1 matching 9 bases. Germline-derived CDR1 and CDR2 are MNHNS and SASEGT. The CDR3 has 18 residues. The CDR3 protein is CAGSERRSTGGKYNEQFF. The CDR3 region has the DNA TGTGCCGGCAGTGAAAGGCGGTCGACAGGGGGAAAGTACAATGAGCAGTTCTTC.

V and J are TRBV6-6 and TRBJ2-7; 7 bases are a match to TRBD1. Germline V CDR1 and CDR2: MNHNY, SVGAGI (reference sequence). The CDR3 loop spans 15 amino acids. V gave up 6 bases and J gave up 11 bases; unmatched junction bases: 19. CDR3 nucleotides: TGTGCCAGCAGACAACTCGCCGGGACAGAATTACTTAAGTACTTC. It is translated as CASRQLAGTELLKYF.

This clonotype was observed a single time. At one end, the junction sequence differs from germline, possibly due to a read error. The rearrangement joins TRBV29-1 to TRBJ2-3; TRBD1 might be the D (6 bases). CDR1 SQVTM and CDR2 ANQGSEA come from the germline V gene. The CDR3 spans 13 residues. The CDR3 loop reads CNVEPGGTDTQYF. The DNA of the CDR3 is TGCAACGTTGAACCAGGGGGCACAGATACGCAGTATTTT.

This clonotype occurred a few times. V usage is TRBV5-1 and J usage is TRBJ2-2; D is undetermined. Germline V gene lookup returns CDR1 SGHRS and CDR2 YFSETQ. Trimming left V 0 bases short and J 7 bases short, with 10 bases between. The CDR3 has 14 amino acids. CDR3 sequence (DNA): TGCGCCAGCAGCTTGGGGACGCAACACGGGGAGCTGTTTTTT. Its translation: CASSLGTQHGELFF.

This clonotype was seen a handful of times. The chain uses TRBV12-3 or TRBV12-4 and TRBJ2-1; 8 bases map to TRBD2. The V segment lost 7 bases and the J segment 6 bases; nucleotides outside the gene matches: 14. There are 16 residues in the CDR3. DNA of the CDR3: TGTGCCAGCACAGACCCCGGGAGGGCCATTGTCAATGAGCAGTTCTTC. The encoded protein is CASTDPGRAIVNEQFF.

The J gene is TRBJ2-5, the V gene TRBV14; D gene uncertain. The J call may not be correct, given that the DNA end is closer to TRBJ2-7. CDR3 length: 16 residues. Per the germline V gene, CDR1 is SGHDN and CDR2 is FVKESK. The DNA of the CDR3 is TGTGCCAGCAGCCAAGTCCCCATTCTCGGAGCTTACGAGCAGTACTTC. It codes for CASSQVPILGAYEQYF.